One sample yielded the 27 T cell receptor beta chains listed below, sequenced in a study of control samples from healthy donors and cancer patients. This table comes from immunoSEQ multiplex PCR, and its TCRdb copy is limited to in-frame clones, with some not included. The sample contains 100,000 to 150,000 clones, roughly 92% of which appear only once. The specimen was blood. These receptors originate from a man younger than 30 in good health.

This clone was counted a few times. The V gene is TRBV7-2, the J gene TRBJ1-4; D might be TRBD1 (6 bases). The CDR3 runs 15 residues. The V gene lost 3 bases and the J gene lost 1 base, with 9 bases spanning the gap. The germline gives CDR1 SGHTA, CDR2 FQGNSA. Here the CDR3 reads CASSFQGQTNEKLFF. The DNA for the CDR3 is TGTGCCAGCAGCTTCCAGGGGCAAACTAATGAAAAACTGTTTTTT.

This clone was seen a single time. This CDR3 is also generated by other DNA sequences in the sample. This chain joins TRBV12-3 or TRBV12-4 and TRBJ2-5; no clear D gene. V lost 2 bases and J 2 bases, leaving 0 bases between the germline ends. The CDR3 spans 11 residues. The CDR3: CASSLQETQYF. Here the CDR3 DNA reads TGTGCCAGCAGTTTACAAGAGACCCAGTACTTC.

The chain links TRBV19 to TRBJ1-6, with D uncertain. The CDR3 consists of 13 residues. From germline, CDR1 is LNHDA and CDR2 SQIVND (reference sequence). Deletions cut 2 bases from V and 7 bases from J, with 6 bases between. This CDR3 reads CASSIRGNSPLHF. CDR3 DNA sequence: TGTGCCAGTAGTATAAGAGGGAATTCACCCCTCCACTTT.

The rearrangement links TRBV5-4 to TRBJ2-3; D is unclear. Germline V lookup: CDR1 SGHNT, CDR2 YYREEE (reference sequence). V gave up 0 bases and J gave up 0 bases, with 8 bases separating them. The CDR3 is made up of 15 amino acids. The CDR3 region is CASSLDLSSTDTQYF. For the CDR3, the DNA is TGTGCCAGCAGCTTGGACCTTAGTAGCACAGATACGCAGTATTTT.

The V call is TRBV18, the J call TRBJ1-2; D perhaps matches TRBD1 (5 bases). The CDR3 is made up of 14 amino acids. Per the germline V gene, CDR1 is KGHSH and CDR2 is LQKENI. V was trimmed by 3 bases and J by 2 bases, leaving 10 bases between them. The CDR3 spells CASSPRGYNYGYTF. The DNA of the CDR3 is TGTGCCAGCTCACCGAGGGGATACAACTATGGCTACACCTTC.

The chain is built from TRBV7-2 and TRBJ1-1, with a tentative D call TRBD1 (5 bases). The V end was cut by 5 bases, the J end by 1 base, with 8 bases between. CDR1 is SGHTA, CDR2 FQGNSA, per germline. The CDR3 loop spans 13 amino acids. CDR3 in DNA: TGTGCCAGCAGCAGGGACGGGAACACTGAAGCTTTCTTT. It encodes CASSRDGNTEAFF.

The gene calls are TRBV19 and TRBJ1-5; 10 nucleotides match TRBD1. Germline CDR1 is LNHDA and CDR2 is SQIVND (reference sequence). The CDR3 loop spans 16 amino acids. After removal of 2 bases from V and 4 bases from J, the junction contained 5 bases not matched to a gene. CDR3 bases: TGTGCCAGTAGTATAATTCGGACAGGGGGAAATCAGCCCCAGCATTTT. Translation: CASSIIRTGGNQPQHF.

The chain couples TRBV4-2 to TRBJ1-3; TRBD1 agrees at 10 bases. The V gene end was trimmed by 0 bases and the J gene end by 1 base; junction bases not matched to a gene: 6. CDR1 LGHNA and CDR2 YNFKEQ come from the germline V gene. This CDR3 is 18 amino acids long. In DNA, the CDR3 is TGTGCCAGCAGCCAAGATGCGACAGGGGGCTTTTCTGGAAACACCATATATTTT. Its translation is CASSQDATGGFSGNTIYF.

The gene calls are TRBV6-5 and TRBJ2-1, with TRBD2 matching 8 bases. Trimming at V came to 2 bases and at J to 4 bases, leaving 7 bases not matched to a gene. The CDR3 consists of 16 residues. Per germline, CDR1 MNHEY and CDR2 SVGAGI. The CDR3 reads CASSYEVGGDYNEQFF. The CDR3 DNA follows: TGTGCCAGCAGTTACGAGGTCGGGGGGGATTACAATGAGCAGTTCTTC.

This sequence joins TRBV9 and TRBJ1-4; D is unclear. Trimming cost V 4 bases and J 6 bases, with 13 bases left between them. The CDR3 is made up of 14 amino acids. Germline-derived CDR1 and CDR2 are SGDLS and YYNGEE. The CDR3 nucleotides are TGTGCCAGCAGCCCCTCAGGAGGATATGAAAAACTGTTTTTT. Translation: CASSPSGGYEKLFF.

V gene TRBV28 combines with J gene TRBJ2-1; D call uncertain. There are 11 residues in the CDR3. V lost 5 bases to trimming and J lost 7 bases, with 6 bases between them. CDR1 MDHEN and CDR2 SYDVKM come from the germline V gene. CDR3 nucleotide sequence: TGTGCCAGCAGTCCAAGGAATGAGCAGTTCTTC. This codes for CASSPRNEQFF.

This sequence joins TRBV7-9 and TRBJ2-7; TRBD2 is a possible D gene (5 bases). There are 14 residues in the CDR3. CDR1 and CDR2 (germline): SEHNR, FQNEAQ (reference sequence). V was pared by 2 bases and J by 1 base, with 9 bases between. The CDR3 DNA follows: TGTGCCAGCAGCTTATTCGAGGGATCCTACGAGCAGTACTTC. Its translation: CASSLFEGSYEQYF.

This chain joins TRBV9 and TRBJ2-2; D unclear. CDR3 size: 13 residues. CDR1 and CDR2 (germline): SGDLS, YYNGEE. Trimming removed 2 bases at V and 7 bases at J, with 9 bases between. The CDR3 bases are TGTGCCAGCAGCGTTAGGGCAAACGGGGAGCTGTTTTTT. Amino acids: CASSVRANGELFF.

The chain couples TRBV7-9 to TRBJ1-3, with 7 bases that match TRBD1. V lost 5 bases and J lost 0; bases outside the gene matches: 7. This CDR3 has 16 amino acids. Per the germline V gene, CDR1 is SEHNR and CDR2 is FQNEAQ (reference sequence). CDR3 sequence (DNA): TGTGCCAGCAGCCCTAGTGGGACAGTCTCTGGAAACACCATATATTTT. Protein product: CASSPSGTVSGNTIYF.

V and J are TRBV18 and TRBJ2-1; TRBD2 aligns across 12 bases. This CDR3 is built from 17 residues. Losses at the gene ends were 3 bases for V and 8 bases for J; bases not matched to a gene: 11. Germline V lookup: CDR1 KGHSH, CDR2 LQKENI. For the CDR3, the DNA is TGTGCCAGCTCACCCCTACCGACTAGCGGGGGTGGGGATGAGCAGTTCTTC. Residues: CASSPLPTSGGGDEQFF.

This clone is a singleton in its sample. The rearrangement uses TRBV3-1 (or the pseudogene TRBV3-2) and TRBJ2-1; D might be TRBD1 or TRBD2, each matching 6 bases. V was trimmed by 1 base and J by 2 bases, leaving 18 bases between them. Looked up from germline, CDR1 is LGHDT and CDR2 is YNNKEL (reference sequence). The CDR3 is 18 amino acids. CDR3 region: CASSQAPGAGTTYNEQFF. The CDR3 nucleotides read TGTGCCAGCAGCCAAGCCCCGGGGGCGGGGACCACCTACAATGAGCAGTTCTTC.

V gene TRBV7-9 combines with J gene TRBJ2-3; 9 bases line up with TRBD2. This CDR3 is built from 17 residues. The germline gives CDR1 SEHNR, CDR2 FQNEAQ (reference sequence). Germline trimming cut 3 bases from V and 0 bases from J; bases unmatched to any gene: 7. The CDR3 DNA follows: TGTGCCAGCAGCTTCACACTAGCGGGCCTTAGCACAGATACGCAGTATTTT. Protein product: CASSFTLAGLSTDTQYF.

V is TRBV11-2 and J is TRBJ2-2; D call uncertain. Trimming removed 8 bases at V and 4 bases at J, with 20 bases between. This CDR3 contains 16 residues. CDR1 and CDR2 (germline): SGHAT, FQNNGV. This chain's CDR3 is CASRMGFLRGTGELFF. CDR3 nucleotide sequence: TGTGCCAGCCGCATGGGGTTTTTGCGAGGCACCGGGGAGCTGTTTTTT.

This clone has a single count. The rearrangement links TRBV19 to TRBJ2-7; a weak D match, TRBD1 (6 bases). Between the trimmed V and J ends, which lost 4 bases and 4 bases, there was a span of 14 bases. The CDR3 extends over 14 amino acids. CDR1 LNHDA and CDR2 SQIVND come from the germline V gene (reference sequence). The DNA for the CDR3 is TGTGCCAGTAGTAAACAGGGTTTGCGGTACGAGCAGTACTTC. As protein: CASSKQGLRYEQYF.

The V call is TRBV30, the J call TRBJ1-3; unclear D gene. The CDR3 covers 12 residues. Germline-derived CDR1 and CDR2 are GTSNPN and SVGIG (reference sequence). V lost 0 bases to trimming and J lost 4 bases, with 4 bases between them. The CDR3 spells CAWSVLGNTIYF. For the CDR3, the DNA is TGTGCCTGGAGTGTACTCGGAAACACCATATATTTT.

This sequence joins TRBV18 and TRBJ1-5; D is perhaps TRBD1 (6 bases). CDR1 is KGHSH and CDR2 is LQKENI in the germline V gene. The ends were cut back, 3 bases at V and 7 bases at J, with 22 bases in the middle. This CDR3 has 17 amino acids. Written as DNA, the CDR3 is TGTGCCAGCTCACCCCAACTAATATCGGGGGCGCACCAGCCCCAGCATTTT. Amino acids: CASSPQLISGAHQPQHF.

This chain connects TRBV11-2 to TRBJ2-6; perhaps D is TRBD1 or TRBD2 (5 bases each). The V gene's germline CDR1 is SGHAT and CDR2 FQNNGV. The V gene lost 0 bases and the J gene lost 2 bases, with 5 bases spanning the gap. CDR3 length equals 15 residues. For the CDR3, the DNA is TGTGCCAGCAGCTTAGAGGGGGCTGGGGCCAACGTCCTGACTTTC. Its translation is CASSLEGAGANVLTF. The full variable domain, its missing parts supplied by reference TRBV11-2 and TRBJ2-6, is EAGVAQSPRYKIIEKRQSVAFWCNPISGHATLYWYQQILGQGPKLLIQFQNNGVVDDSQLPKDRFSAERLKGVDSTLKIQPAKLEDSAVYLCASSLEGAGANVLTFGAGSRLTVL.

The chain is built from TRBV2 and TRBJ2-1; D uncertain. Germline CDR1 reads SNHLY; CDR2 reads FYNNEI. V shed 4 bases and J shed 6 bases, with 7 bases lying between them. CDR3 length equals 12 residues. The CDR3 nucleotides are TGTGCCAGCAGTGTTACAAGCAATGAGCAGTTCTTC. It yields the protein CASSVTSNEQFF.

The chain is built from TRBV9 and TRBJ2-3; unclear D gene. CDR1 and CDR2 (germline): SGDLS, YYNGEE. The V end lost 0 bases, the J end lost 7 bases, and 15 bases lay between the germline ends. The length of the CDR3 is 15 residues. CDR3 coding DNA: TGTGCCAGCAGCGTAGCGGCACTGGCTCCTAATACGCAGTATTTT. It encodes CASSVAALAPNTQYF. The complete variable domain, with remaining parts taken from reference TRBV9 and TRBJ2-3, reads DSGVTQTPKHLITATGQRVTLRCSPRSGDLSVYWYQQSLDQGLQFLIQYYNGEERAKGNILERFSAQQFPDLHSELNLSSLELGDSALYFCASSVAALAPNTQYFGPGTRLTVL.

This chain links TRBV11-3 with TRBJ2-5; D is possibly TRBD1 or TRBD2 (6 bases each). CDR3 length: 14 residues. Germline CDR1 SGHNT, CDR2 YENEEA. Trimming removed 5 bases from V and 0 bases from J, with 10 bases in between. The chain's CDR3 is CASSLGGYQETQYF. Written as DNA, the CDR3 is TGTGCCAGCAGCCTAGGGGGGTACCAAGAGACCCAGTACTTC.

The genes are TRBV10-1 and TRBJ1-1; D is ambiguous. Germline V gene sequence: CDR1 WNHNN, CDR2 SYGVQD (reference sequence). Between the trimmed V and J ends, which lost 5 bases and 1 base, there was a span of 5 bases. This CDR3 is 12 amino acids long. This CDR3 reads CASSFENTEAFF. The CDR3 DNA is TGCGCCAGCAGTTTTGAGAACACTGAAGCTTTCTTT.

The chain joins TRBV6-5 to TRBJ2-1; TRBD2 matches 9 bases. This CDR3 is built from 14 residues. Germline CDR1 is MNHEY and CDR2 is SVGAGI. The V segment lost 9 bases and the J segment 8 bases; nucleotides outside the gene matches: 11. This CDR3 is CASSAGGVTDEQFF. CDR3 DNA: TGTGCCAGTAGCGCGGGGGGGGTCACGGATGAGCAGTTCTTC.